This record concerns one T cell receptor beta chain sequence. This sample stems from a study of PD-1 blockade in classical Hodgkin lymphoma. The sample's time point: cycle 4 day 1 (C4D1), after more than five weeks of nivolumab. Relapse after autologous stem cell transplantation occurred in every patient, and brentuximab vedotin exposure varied. Magnetic negative selection of thawed PBMCs was the method by which CD4+ T cells were purified. Profiling relied on immunoSEQ multiplex PCR, and the TCRdb table lists in-frame clones only, not all of them. The sample lists tens of thousands of clones; about 88% were seen once. Per germline, CDR1 DFQATT and CDR2 SNEGSKA (reference sequence). Trimming left V 6 bases short and J 11 bases short, with 12 bases between. The CDR3 covers 10 residues.

The chain combines TRBV20-1 with TRBJ2-3, with a weak D call TRBD1 (5 bases). This receptor was identified in a human donor with classical Hodgkin lymphoma. This material consisted of CD4+ T cells from blood, taken before the fourth cycle of nivolumab. The CDR3 is CSASGQWQYF. The CDR3 coding sequence is TGCAGTGCATCAGGGCAGTGGCAGTATTTT.